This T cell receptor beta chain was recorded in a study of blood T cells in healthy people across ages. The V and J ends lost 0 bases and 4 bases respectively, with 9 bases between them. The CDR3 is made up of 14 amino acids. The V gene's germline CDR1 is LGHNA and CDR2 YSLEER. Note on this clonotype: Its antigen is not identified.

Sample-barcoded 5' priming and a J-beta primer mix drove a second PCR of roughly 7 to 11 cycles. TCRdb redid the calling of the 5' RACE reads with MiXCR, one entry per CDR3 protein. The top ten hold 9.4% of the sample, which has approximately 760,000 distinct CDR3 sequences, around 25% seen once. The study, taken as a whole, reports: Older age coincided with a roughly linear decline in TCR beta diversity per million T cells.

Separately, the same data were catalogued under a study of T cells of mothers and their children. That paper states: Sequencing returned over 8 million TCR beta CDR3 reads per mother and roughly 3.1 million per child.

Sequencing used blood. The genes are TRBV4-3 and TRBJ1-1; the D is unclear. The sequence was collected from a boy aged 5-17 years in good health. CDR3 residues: CASSQDRQSTEAFF. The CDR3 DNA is TGCGCCAGCAGCCAAGATAGGCAGTCCACTGAAGCTTTCTTT.